These 14 T cell receptor beta chains share one sample of origin, sequenced in a study of blood T cells in healthy people across ages. For the second PCR, which ran for 7 to 11 cycles, a sample-barcoded 5' primer and a J-beta primer mix were used. TCRdb re-called the 5' RACE reads through MiXCR, storing one row per CDR3 protein. The sample carries approximately 900,000 distinct CDR3 sequences, 40% to 60% recorded once. Sequencing was performed on blood. These receptors were collected from a man younger than 45 in good health.

This clonotype was counted many times. The rearrangement uses TRBV4-2 and TRBJ2-5; D is uncertain. The CDR3 extends over 15 amino acids. Germline CDR1 reads LGHNA; CDR2 reads YNFKEQ. The V and J ends lost 0 bases and 1 base respectively, with 9 bases between them. Written as DNA, the CDR3 is TGTGCCAGCAGCCAAGATGAGACACCCCAAGAGACCCAGTACTTC. This encodes CASSQDETPQETQYF.

The chain carries TRBV4-2 and TRBJ2-7, with 9 bases that match TRBD1. V lost 0 bases to trimming and J lost 5 bases; unmatched junction nucleotides: 5. There are 15 residues in the CDR3. The germline gives CDR1 LGHNA, CDR2 YNFKEQ. This CDR3 reads CASSQDTDRGHEQYF. The CDR3 DNA sequence: TGTGCCAGCAGCCAAGATACGGACAGGGGCCACGAGCAGTACTTC.

The V gene is TRBV12-3 or TRBV12-4, the J gene TRBJ1-2; D gene uncertain. V was trimmed by 6 bases and J by 5 bases, leaving 13 bases between them. The CDR3 runs 13 residues. DNA for the CDR3: TGTGCCAGCAGGTTACAGCGCACTTATGGCTACACCTTC. This sequence encodes CASRLQRTYGYTF.

The chain recombines TRBV10-3 with TRBJ2-7; 7 bases fit TRBD2. The tail of the sequence fits TRBJ2-5 better, so the J call may be wrong. Germline CDR1 ENHRY, CDR2 SYGVKD. CDR3 size: 13 residues. The CDR3 region has the DNA TGTGCCATCAGGGGCGGGGGAACGGAGACCCAGTACTTC. Translated, it gives CAIRGGGTETQYF.

For this clonotype: One end of the junction does not line up with germline, which may come from a read error. CDR3 coding DNA: TGTGCTAGCAGGCCTGGGGGGAGTGAGGATCAGCCCCAGCATTTT. Translation gives CASRPGGSEDQPQHF. The chain carries TRBV27 and TRBJ1-5; D possibly corresponds to TRBD1 (5 bases). Germline CDR1 and CDR2: MNHEY and SMNVEV (reference sequence). CDR3 length: 15 amino acids.

Only a few counts were recorded for this clonotype. The CDR3 nucleotides read TGTGCCACCAGCAAAGACAGGGGCGGGTTGTACTACAATGAGCAGTTCTTC. Protein: CATSKDRGGLYYNEQFF. The chain employs TRBV15 and TRBJ2-1; 8 positions match TRBD1. CDR3 length: 17 residues. V shed 4 bases, J shed 3 bases, and the junction held 11 bases outside the gene matches. CDR1 is LNHNV and CDR2 is YYDKDF in the germline V gene (reference sequence). Full variable domain (missing parts from reference TRBV15 and TRBJ2-1): DAMVIQNPRYQVTQFGKPVTLSCSQTLNHNVMYWYQQKSSQAPKLLFHYYDKDFNNEADTPDNFQSRRPNTSFCFLDIRSPGLGDTAMYLCATSKDRGGLYYNEQFFGPGTRLTVL.

The chain employs TRBV28 and TRBJ2-7; D may be TRBD1 (5 bases). The CDR3 is made up of 14 amino acids. Germline assignment: CDR1 MDHEN and CDR2 SYDVKM. V was cut by 5 bases and J by 3 bases, with 14 bases left in between. The CDR3 is CASSPGSKYYEQYF. In DNA form, the CDR3 reads TGTGCCAGCAGTCCAGGGTCAAAATACTACGAGCAGTACTTC.

This chain uses TRBV20-1 with TRBJ2-3; 7 bases align to TRBD1. In germline, CDR1 is DFQATT, CDR2 SNEGSKA (reference sequence). V lost 6 bases, J lost 6 bases, and 30 bases stayed unmatched. This CDR3 is 20 amino acids long. The CDR3 protein is CSAKERKSLPGQFPVDTQYF. The CDR3 DNA is TGCAGTGCCAAAGAAAGGAAAAGCCTACCGGGACAGTTCCCCGTGGATACGCAGTATTTT.

This clonotype has only a few counts. The chain couples TRBV6-2 or TRBV6-3 to TRBJ2-4, with a possible D match to TRBD2 (6 bases). Trimming shortened V by 4 bases and J by 9 bases, and 10 bases separated the two germline ends. CDR3 length: 12 amino acids. The germline CDR1 and CDR2 sequences are MNHEY and SVGEGT. The CDR3 sequence: CASSSGVLIQYF. The CDR3 DNA follows: TGTGCCAGCAGTTCGGGGGTGCTCATTCAGTACTTC.

This chain joins TRBV20-1 and TRBJ2-3, with 10 bases aligning to TRBD1. The V gene's germline CDR1 is DFQATT and CDR2 SNEGSKA (reference sequence). V was clipped by 6 bases and J by 3 bases; unmatched bases: 18. The CDR3 is made up of 18 amino acids. CDR3 amino acids: CSARDPRDRGRRTDTQYF. CDR3 DNA: TGCAGTGCCCGTGATCCCCGGGACAGGGGCCGACGGACAGATACGCAGTATTTT.

By share, this clonotype ranks as medium-sized. The rearrangement joins TRBV7-2 to TRBJ2-4; a weak D match, TRBD1 (5 bases). V dropped 3 bases and J dropped 1 base, with 10 bases sitting between them. Germline V gene data show CDR1 as SGHTA and CDR2 as FQGNSA. The CDR3 length is 15 residues. The CDR3 is CASSFPQGAKNIQYF. Written as DNA, the CDR3 is TGTGCCAGCAGCTTCCCGCAGGGTGCCAAAAACATTCAGTACTTC. Full variable domain (remainder filled in from reference TRBV7-2 and TRBJ2-4): GAGVSQSPSNKVTEKGKDVELRCDPISGHTALYWYRQSLGQGLEFLIYFQGNSAPDKSGLPSDRFSAERTGGSVSTLTIQRTQQEDSAVYLCASSFPQGAKNIQYFGAGTRLSVL.

This clonotype appeared a few times. The rearrangement uses TRBV20-1 and TRBJ2-5, with 14 bases aligning to TRBD2. The V segment lost 1 base and the J segment 2 bases; nucleotides outside the gene matches: 3. Germline assignment: CDR1 DFQATT and CDR2 SNEGSKA (reference sequence). This CDR3 has 16 amino acids. CDR3 nucleotides: TGCAGTGCTAGAGCCGGACTAGCGGGGGGTCAAGAGACCCAGTACTTC. It translates to CSARAGLAGGQETQYF.

V usage is TRBV10-3 and J usage is TRBJ2-7, with D possibly matching TRBD1 (6 bases). V lost 4 bases and J 5 bases, leaving 9 bases between the germline ends. This CDR3 spans 12 amino acids. Germline CDR1 is ENHRY and CDR2 is SYGVKD. The CDR3, as DNA: TGTGCCATCAGTGTCAGGGGTGACGAGCAGTACTTC. Translated: CAISVRGDEQYF.

V and J are TRBV7-2 and TRBJ1-5; D call uncertain. There are 13 residues in the CDR3. Germline V gene data show CDR1 as SGHTA and CDR2 as FQGNSA. Trimming cost V 7 bases and J 2 bases, with 9 bases left between them. The CDR3 is CASNYDRNQPQHF. The CDR3 DNA is TGTGCCAGCAACTATGACCGCAATCAGCCCCAGCATTTT.